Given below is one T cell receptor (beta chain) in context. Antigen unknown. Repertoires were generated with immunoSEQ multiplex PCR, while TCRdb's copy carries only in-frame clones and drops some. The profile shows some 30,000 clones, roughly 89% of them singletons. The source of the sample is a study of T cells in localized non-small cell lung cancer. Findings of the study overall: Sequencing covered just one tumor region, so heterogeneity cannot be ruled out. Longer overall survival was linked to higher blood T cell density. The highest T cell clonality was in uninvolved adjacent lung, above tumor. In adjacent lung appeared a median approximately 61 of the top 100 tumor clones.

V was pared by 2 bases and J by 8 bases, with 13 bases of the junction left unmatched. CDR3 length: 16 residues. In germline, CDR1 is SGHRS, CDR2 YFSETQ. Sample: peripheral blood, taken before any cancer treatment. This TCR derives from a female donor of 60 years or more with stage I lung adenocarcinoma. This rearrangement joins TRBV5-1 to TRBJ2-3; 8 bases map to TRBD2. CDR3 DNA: TGCGCCAGCAGCTTAACTAGCGGATCCTCTAGGGGTACGCAGTATTTT. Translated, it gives CASSLTSGSSRGTQYF.